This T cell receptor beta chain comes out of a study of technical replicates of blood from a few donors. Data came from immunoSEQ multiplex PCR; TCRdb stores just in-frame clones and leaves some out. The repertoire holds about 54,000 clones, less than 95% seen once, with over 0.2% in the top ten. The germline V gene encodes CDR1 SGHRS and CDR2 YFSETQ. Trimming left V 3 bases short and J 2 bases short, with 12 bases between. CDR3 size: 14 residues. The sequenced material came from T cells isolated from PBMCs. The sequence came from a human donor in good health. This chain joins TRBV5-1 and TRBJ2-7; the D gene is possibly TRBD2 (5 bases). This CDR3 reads CASSSDPGTYEQYF. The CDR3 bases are TGCGCCAGCAGCTCCGATCCGGGGACCTACGAGCAGTACTTC.